This T cell receptor (beta chain) was documented in a study of T cell repertoires in cytomegalovirus infection. TCRdb re-derived calls from the reads in MiXCR, one entry per CDR3 protein. This sample has around 180,000 distinct CDR3 sequences; roughly 20% occur once, and the top ten carry just under 3%. In germline, CDR1 is SGHDT, CDR2 YYEEEE. The CDR3 spans 16 residues. Trimming left V 5 bases short and J 5 bases short, with 22 bases between. The TCR sequence derives from a human donor in good health (CMV status not recorded). Some clones in this sample may be carry-over from other donors' samples. Sequencing was done on a sample of PBMCs. The chain couples TRBV5-6 to TRBJ2-5; D is perhaps TRBD1 or TRBD2 (6 bases each). The CDR3 loop is CASSRVEGGLGETQYF. Written as DNA, the CDR3 is TGTGCCAGCAGTCGGGTTGAGGGGGGCCTCGGCGAGACCCAGTACTTC.